This entry lists 22 T cell receptor beta chains sequenced from one sample in a study of T cell changes during pregnancy in multiple sclerosis. Profiled with immunoSEQ multiplex PCR; TCRdb holds only in-frame clones, not every one. Of about 44,000 clones in the sample, about nine tenths were seen once. Specimen: CD4+ T cells from peripheral blood mononuclear cells, collected in the first trimester of pregnancy. The receptor source for this set is a female donor with multiple sclerosis, enrolled in a pregnancy study.

In this sample, this clone turned up once. This rearrangement joins TRBV9 to TRBJ2-1, with D tentatively TRBD2 (7 bases). V was shortened by 5 bases and J by 5 bases, with 17 bases between the two germline ends. Germline V gene sequence: CDR1 SGDLS, CDR2 YYNGEE. The CDR3 has 15 amino acids. For the CDR3, the DNA is TGTGCCAGCAGTTGGAGAGGGGGGGGTAACAATGAGCAGTTCTTC. Translating gives CASSWRGGGNNEQFF.

This chain joins TRBV7-9 and TRBJ1-1; 9 bases line up with TRBD1. Per germline, CDR1 SEHNR and CDR2 FQNEAQ (reference sequence). Trimming took 5 bases from V and 11 from J; bases not matched to a gene: 12. The CDR3 covers 14 residues. CDR3 protein: CASSPSLWDRDAFF. CDR3 sequence (DNA): TGTGCCAGCAGCCCTTCGCTGTGGGACAGGGATGCTTTCTTT.

The chain is built from TRBV29-1 and TRBJ2-3; 11 bases map to TRBD2. Germline V gene sequence: CDR1 SQVTM, CDR2 ANQGSEA. The trim removed 8 bases at V and 6 bases at J, leaving 10 bases unmatched. The CDR3 has 14 amino acids. CDR3 loop: CSPRLAGNLDTQYF. DNA of the CDR3: TGCAGCCCTCGACTAGCGGGAAATCTGGATACGCAGTATTTT.

The chain combines TRBV27 with TRBJ1-5, with TRBD1 identical over 9 bases. CDR1 is MNHEY and CDR2 is SMNVEV in the germline V gene (reference sequence). Losses at the gene ends were 6 bases for V and 0 bases for J; bases not matched to a gene: 12. The CDR3 has 18 amino acids. The CDR3 protein is CASRTGGAKIYSNQPQHF. In nucleotides, the CDR3 is TGTGCCAGCAGGACAGGGGGGGCGAAGATATATAGCAATCAGCCCCAGCATTTT.

This chain uses TRBV5-8 with TRBJ2-5; TRBD1 might be the D (5 bases). CDR3 length: 15 amino acids. V lost 0 bases and J 7 bases, leaving 16 bases between the germline ends. Germline CDR1 SGHTS, CDR2 YDEGEE. In DNA form, the CDR3 reads TGTGCCAGCAGCTTGGAAACGGGTCCTAGGGGGACCCAGTACTTC. Its protein is CASSLETGPRGTQYF.

Comment on this clone: The junction departs from germline at one end; a sequencing error may be responsible. V gene TRBV27 combines with J gene TRBJ2-7, with TRBD2 matching 16 bases. The CDR3 totals 17 residues. In germline, CDR1 is MNHEY, CDR2 SMNVEV (reference sequence). Written as DNA, the CDR3 is TGTGCCAGCAGGGGGGGACTAGCGGGAGGGCCCTCCCACGAGCAGTACTTC. Protein sequence: CASRGGLAGGPSHEQYF.

J is TRBJ2-1 and V is TRBV7-2, with D tentatively TRBD1 (5 bases). CDR3 length equals 12 residues. Germline-derived CDR1 and CDR2 are SGHTA and FQGNSA. V lost 5 bases to trimming and J lost 13 bases, with 15 bases between them. CDR3 sequence reads: CASSQGVGPQFF. CDR3 coding DNA: TGTGCCAGCAGCCAAGGGGTCGGGCCCCAGTTCTTC.

CDR3 sequence: CASSLGVSGTGETQYF. CDR3 in DNA: TGTGCCAGCAGCTTGGGGGTATCCGGGACAGGGGAAACCCAGTACTTC. The chain carries TRBV5-4 and TRBJ2-5, with 10 bases identical to TRBD1. In germline, CDR1 is SGHNT, CDR2 YYREEE (reference sequence). Trimming cost V 0 bases and J 8 bases; bases outside gene matches: 10. The CDR3 loop spans 16 amino acids.

This clone was observed once. The rearrangement links TRBV5-1 to TRBJ2-7, with 11 bases lining up with TRBD2. Germline V gene lookup returns CDR1 SGHRS and CDR2 YFSETQ. J lost 2 bases, V lost 2 bases, and 6 bases had no gene match. The CDR3 length is 16 residues. CDR3 loop: CASSFPATSGTYEQYF. CDR3 bases: TGCGCCAGCAGCTTTCCCGCGACTAGCGGGACCTACGAGCAGTACTTC. The full variable domain, rest sourced from reference TRBV5-1 and TRBJ2-7, is KAGVTQTPRYLIKTRGQQVTLSCSPISGHRSVSWYQQTPGQGLQFLFEYFSETQRNKGNFPGRFSGRQFSNSRSEMNVSTLELGDSALYLCASSFPATSGTYEQYFGPGTRLTVT.

V gene TRBV11-2 combines with J gene TRBJ2-2; 8 bases agree with TRBD2. Trimming removed 2 bases from V and 4 bases from J; junction bases left unmatched: 6. Germline loops: CDR1 SGHAT, CDR2 FQNNGV. This CDR3 is 16 amino acids long. The CDR3 region is CASSLRREAVTGELFF. CDR3 nucleotides: TGTGCCAGCAGCTTAAGGCGGGAGGCGGTCACCGGGGAGCTGTTTTTT. The full variable domain, with the rest looked up from reference TRBV11-2 and TRBJ2-2, is EAGVAQSPRYKIIEKRQSVAFWCNPISGHATLYWYQQILGQGPKLLIQFQNNGVVDDSQLPKDRFSAERLKGVDSTLKIQPAKLEDSAVYLCASSLRREAVTGELFFGEGSRLTVL.

This chain connects TRBV15 to TRBJ2-7; 8 bases fit TRBD1. Trimming at V came to 1 base and at J to 7 bases, leaving 12 bases not matched to a gene. The CDR3 has 16 residues. The germline V gene has CDR1 LNHNV and CDR2 YYDKDF (reference sequence). Here the CDR3 DNA reads TGTGCCACCAGCAGAGCAACCGGGACAGGTCGCGATGAGCAGTACTTC. Translation gives CATSRATGTGRDEQYF.

The genes are TRBV6-4 and TRBJ2-7; 9 nucleotides line up with TRBD1. J lost 7 bases, V lost 6 bases, and 1 base had no gene match. The CDR3 sequence is 11 residues long. Per the germline V gene, CDR1 is MRHNA and CDR2 is SNTAGT. Here the CDR3 reads CASRDRGEQYF. The CDR3 nucleotides read TGTGCCAGCAGGGACAGGGGTGAGCAGTACTTC.

V gene TRBV9 combines with J gene TRBJ2-5, with D perhaps matching TRBD2 (6 bases). CDR1 and CDR2 from the germline V gene are SGDLS and YYNGEE. V was pared by 4 bases and J by 4 bases, with 17 bases between. The CDR3 spans 15 residues. CDR3 DNA: TGTGCCAGCAGCCCCCGGGCCATCGGGGGAGAGACCCAGTACTTC. Its translation is CASSPRAIGGETQYF.

V usage is TRBV7-8 and J usage is TRBJ2-3, with TRBD2 identical over 12 bases. This CDR3 is built from 18 residues. CDR1 SGHVS and CDR2 FQNEAQ come from the germline V gene. The V segment lost 6 bases and the J segment 0 bases; nucleotides outside the gene matches: 10. CDR3 DNA sequence: TGTGCCAGCAGTCGTCTAGCGGGAGGGTTCACTAGCACAGATACGCAGTATTTT. This gives the protein CASSRLAGGFTSTDTQYF.

The V gene is TRBV10-3, the J gene TRBJ2-3; the match to TRBD2 covers 10 bases. V trimming: 10 bases; J trimming: 4 bases; junction bases outside the gene matches: 5. This CDR3 contains 13 residues. Germline V lookup: CDR1 ENHRY, CDR2 SYGVKD. For the CDR3, the DNA is TGTGCCACACTAGCGGGAAAGGCAGATACGCAGTATTTT. Translated: CATLAGKADTQYF.

The V and J genes are TRBV9 and TRBJ1-1; 8 bases match TRBD1. The germline gives CDR1 SGDLS, CDR2 YYNGEE. Unmatched junction bases numbered 12, after V lost 4 bases and J lost 4 bases. The CDR3 consists of 16 residues. CDR3: CASSFGTGRSGTEAFF. Written as DNA, the CDR3 is TGTGCCAGCAGCTTCGGGACAGGCAGGTCCGGCACTGAAGCTTTCTTT.

J is TRBJ2-5 and V is TRBV27; 10 bases match TRBD2. Germline-derived CDR1 and CDR2 are MNHEY and SMNVEV (reference sequence). There are 16 residues in the CDR3. Trimming took 4 bases from V and 5 from J; bases not matched to a gene: 10. The DNA for the CDR3 is TGTGCCAGCAGTTCGGCTAGCGGGAGAAGTTGGGAGACCCAGTACTTC. Amino acid sequence: CASSSASGRSWETQYF.

The V call is TRBV19, the J call TRBJ2-1; 14 nucleotides align to TRBD2. The V segment lost 5 bases and the J segment 7 bases; nucleotides outside the gene matches: 13. CDR3 size: 18 residues. Per the germline V gene, CDR1 is LNHDA and CDR2 is SQIVND (reference sequence). CDR3 in amino acids: CASSPPGLAGERGNEQFF. CDR3 DNA: TGTGCCAGTAGTCCACCGGGACTAGCGGGGGAGAGGGGGAATGAGCAGTTCTTC.

Written as DNA, the CDR3 is TGTGCCAGCAGCTCCGGGACAGGGGGCTTCATAGACGAGCAGTACTTC. It translates to CASSSGTGGFIDEQYF. The V and J genes are TRBV5-6 and TRBJ2-7; 12 positions match TRBD1. There are 16 residues in the CDR3. CDR1 is SGHDT, CDR2 YYEEEE, per germline. V shed 3 bases and J 5 bases; nucleotides not matched to a gene: 9.

This rearrangement joins TRBV4-1 to TRBJ2-3; 7 positions agree with TRBD2. CDR3 size: 17 residues. The ends lost 4 bases at V and 0 bases at J; junction bases unmatched: 10. The germline V gene encodes CDR1 MGHRA and CDR2 YSYEKL. The CDR3 region has the DNA TGCGCCAGCAGCCGGGGGGGTACAGCCTCTAGCACAGATACGCAGTATTTT. Translating gives CASSRGGTASSTDTQYF.

V is TRBV10-3 and J is TRBJ2-1; possible D gene TRBD2, 6 bases. Deletions cut 3 bases from V and 0 bases from J, with 9 bases between. CDR3 length: 15 amino acids. The germline gives CDR1 ENHRY, CDR2 SYGVKD. The CDR3 region is CAISEGGASYNEQFF. CDR3 coding DNA: TGTGCCATCAGTGAAGGCGGGGCCTCCTACAATGAGCAGTTCTTC.

The chain employs TRBV19 and TRBJ1-1; possibly TRBD1 for D (6 bases). V was pared by 6 bases and J by 0 bases, with 11 bases between. The CDR3 has 14 residues. In germline, CDR1 is LNHDA, CDR2 SQIVND (reference sequence). CDR3 region: CASRLTGLNTEAFF. The DNA for the CDR3 is TGTGCCAGTAGGCTGACAGGACTGAACACTGAAGCTTTCTTT.